This T cell receptor beta chain was sequenced in a study of T cell responses to AZD1222 COVID-19 vaccine. Germline values: CDR1 SGHAT, CDR2 FQNNGV. The J segment lost 1 base and the V segment lost 0 bases, leaving 5 bases of the junction unmatched. The CDR3 loop spans 16 amino acids. Libraries were prepared by immunoSEQ multiplex PCR; TCRdb keeps only in-frame clonotypes and omits some of them. The sample holds approximately 140,000 clones, approximately 92% seen once. Recipients boosted at about 4 weeks or about 12 weeks are pooled. The starting material was peripheral blood, obtained 28 days after the second AZD1222 dose. The chain combines TRBV11-2 with TRBJ1-1; 7 nucleotides match TRBD1. The receptor comes from an adult who received the AZD1222 COVID-19 vaccine. The CDR3 region is CASSLESRGWNTEAFF. The CDR3 region has the DNA TGTGCCAGCAGCTTAGAATCCAGGGGGTGGAACACTGAAGCTTTCTTT.